Below are 23 T cell receptor beta chains sequenced from a single sample in a study of T cells expressing NK-cell markers. TCRdb re-called the 5' RACE reads and catalogs CDR3 proteins one per entry, DNA excluded. The sample features some 600,000 distinct CDR3 sequences, with 3% to 4.5% in its top ten. The sequenced sample was blood T cells: a sorted CD56 or NKG2C T cell subset, CD4+ or CD8+ T cells, or bulk PBMC T cells (not recorded which). These receptors all stem from a man younger than 35 in good health.

V and J are TRBV3-1 and TRBJ1-6. The V gene's germline CDR1 is LGHDT and CDR2 YNNKEL (reference sequence). The CDR3 has 17 amino acids. CDR3 loop: CASSQGGRPGGNSPLHF.

V usage is TRBV12-3 or TRBV12-4 and J usage is TRBJ1-2. This CDR3 contains 13 residues. This CDR3 reads CASSFRLGNGYTF.

CDR3 region: CASSQPAGVNTEAFF. The chain is built from TRBV4-2 and TRBJ1-1; TCRdb gives TRBD1 as the D gene, but with no DNA this cannot be confirmed. CDR3 length: 15 amino acids. CDR1 and CDR2 from the germline V gene are LGHNA and YNFKEQ.

The chain is built from TRBV3-1 and TRBJ2-3; no DNA is available, so the TRBD2 call from TCRdb remains unchecked. The germline V gene encodes CDR1 LGHDT and CDR2 YNNKEL (reference sequence). The CDR3 loop spans 16 amino acids. CDR3: CASSQGTSGRLDTQYF.

The V call is TRBV20-1, the J call TRBJ2-2. The CDR3 is made up of 14 amino acids. The germline V gene encodes CDR1 DFQATT and CDR2 SNEGSKA (reference sequence). CDR3 sequence reads: CSASHSRRTGELFF.

The chain couples TRBV7-3 to TRBJ2-1; TCRdb selects TRBD1, and the lack of DNA leaves this call unchecked. This CDR3 spans 14 amino acids. CDR1 and CDR2 from the germline V gene are SGHTA and FQGTGA. CDR3 sequence reads: CASSLGQGTSEQFF. Full variable domain (remainder filled in from reference TRBV7-3 and TRBJ2-1): GAGVSQTPSNKVTEKGKYVELRCDPISGHTALYWYRQSLGQGPEFLIYFQGTGAADDSGLPNDRFFAVRPEGSVSTLKIQRTERGDSAVYLCASSLGQGTSEQFFGPGTRLTVL.

V usage is TRBV15 and J usage is TRBJ1-4. CDR3 length equals 17 residues. Germline values: CDR1 LNHNV, CDR2 YYDKDF (reference sequence). The CDR3 is CATSRLTRTVTNEKLFF.

The rearrangement uses TRBV6-5 and TRBJ2-2; the TCRdb call, TRBD2, lacks DNA for checking. This CDR3 contains 16 residues. The germline gives CDR1 MNHEY, CDR2 SVGAGI. CDR3 loop: CASSRTSGSNTGELFF.

The chain uses TRBV20-1 and TRBJ2-2; TCRdb's D gene call, TRBD2, goes unchecked for lack of DNA. CDR3 length equals 16 residues. From germline, CDR1 is DFQATT and CDR2 SNEGSKA (reference sequence). The CDR3 region is CSATGTSGREYGELFF.

CDR3 amino acids: CASSPPGQGNQRNYGYTF. The chain has TRBV6-5 and TRBJ1-2; no DNA is available, so the TRBD1 call from TCRdb remains unchecked. CDR3 length: 18 amino acids. Germline V CDR1 and CDR2: MNHEY, SVGAGI.

V and J are TRBV6-1 and TRBJ2-3. CDR3 size: 14 residues. Germline V gene data show CDR1 as MNHNS and CDR2 as SASEGT. The CDR3 sequence: CASSPISGTDTQYF.

The CDR3 loop is CSARDQVLRAEQFF. V gene TRBV20-1 combines with J gene TRBJ2-1; TCRdb picks TRBD1, but there is no DNA to check that call. In germline, CDR1 is DFQATT, CDR2 SNEGSKA (reference sequence). CDR3 size: 14 residues.

The rearrangement links TRBV27 to TRBJ2-1; as DNA is missing, the TRBD2 call by TCRdb cannot be tested. This CDR3 is 17 amino acids long. Germline CDR1 MNHEY, CDR2 SMNVEV (reference sequence). The CDR3 sequence is CASSYPQGLAGGNEQFF.

The V gene is TRBV20-1, the J gene TRBJ1-3; without DNA, the TCRdb call of TRBD1 cannot be checked. The germline V gene has CDR1 DFQATT and CDR2 SNEGSKA (reference sequence). This CDR3 spans 13 amino acids. The CDR3 sequence is CSAETGGKNTIYF.

The rearrangement uses TRBV7-2 and TRBJ2-7. This CDR3 region has 17 residues. CDR1 is SGHTA and CDR2 is FQGNSA in the germline V gene. This CDR3 reads CASSLGGSAIQGLEQYF.

This sequence joins TRBV5-1 and TRBJ2-4; TCRdb's D call, TRBD2, is unchecked because there is no DNA. CDR1 is SGHRS and CDR2 is YFSETQ in the germline V gene. The CDR3 is 17 residues long. CDR3 sequence reads: CASSAGLAGVAKNIQYF.

The V gene is TRBV15, the J gene TRBJ2-1; the D gene TCRdb calls, TRBD2, cannot be checked with no DNA. The V gene's germline CDR1 is LNHNV and CDR2 YYDKDF (reference sequence). The CDR3 is 17 amino acids. CDR3 region: CATLASGSPLSYNEQFF.

The genes are TRBV5-1 and TRBJ2-3; TCRdb lists TRBD1, though no DNA is available to test this call. In germline, CDR1 is SGHRS, CDR2 YFSETQ. This CDR3 contains 14 residues. CDR3 in amino acids: CASTRTGETDTQYF.

The chain joins TRBV15 to TRBJ2-3; checking the TCRdb D call of TRBD2 is not possible without DNA. The germline gives CDR1 LNHNV, CDR2 YYDKDF (reference sequence). This CDR3 contains 18 residues. CDR3 protein: CATSRLAGGRASTDTQYF.

The J gene is TRBJ2-5, the V gene TRBV20-1; the D call of TRBD1 rests on TCRdb alone, since no DNA is present to check it. This CDR3 contains 15 residues. Germline-derived CDR1 and CDR2 are DFQATT and SNEGSKA (reference sequence). The CDR3: CSASARDRLRETQYF.

This sequence joins TRBV5-4 and TRBJ2-7; as DNA is missing, the TRBD1 call by TCRdb cannot be tested. The CDR3 totals 15 residues. Germline V CDR1 and CDR2: SGHNT, YYREEE (reference sequence). CDR3: CASSFDTGGPYEQYF.

The V gene is TRBV25-1, the J gene TRBJ1-5; without DNA, the TCRdb call of TRBD1 cannot be checked. The CDR3 is 15 residues long. Looked up from germline, CDR1 is MGHDK and CDR2 is SYGVNS. This CDR3 is CASSGPGQANQPQHF.

The chain employs TRBV4-1 and TRBJ2-4; TCRdb indicates TRBD2, and absent DNA this call remains unverified. CDR1 and CDR2 from the germline V gene are MGHRA and YSYEKL. The CDR3 loop spans 15 amino acids. The CDR3 is CASSQSGLAGARANF.